These 30 T cell receptor beta chains share one sample of origin, sequenced in a study of cytomegalovirus exposure and HLA in healthy donors. Clones were read by immunoSEQ multiplex PCR, and TCRdb kept only the in-frame ones, dropping some. This sample has about 400,000 clones, with about nine tenths found just once. The sequencing input was PBMCs. The receptors originated from a woman under 30 in good health and CMV-seronegative.

The rearrangement uses TRBV2 and TRBJ1-1; 10 bases line up with TRBD1. This CDR3 contains 14 residues. CDR1 is SNHLY, CDR2 FYNNEI, per germline. Trimming cost V 7 bases and J 3 bases; bases outside gene matches: 5. The CDR3 bases are TGTGCCAGCACCCCGGGACAGGGGTACACTGAAGCTTTCTTT. Its protein product is CASTPGQGYTEAFF.

A few counts support this clone. V usage is TRBV28 and J usage is TRBJ2-7; D call uncertain. Germline-derived CDR1 and CDR2 are MDHEN and SYDVKM. V lost 5 bases, J lost 5 bases, and 19 bases lay in between. The CDR3 runs to 15 residues. The CDR3 region has the DNA TGTGCCAGCAGTCAACGGGTTCCTCGAGCCCACGAGCAGTACTTC. The encoded protein is CASSQRVPRAHEQYF.

The gene calls are TRBV10-3 and TRBJ2-3; the D gene is possibly TRBD1 (5 bases). The CDR3 is made up of 14 amino acids. Deletions cut 8 bases from V and 3 bases from J, with 15 bases between. From germline, CDR1 is ENHRY and CDR2 SYGVKD. This CDR3 is CAIRAGLGTDTQYF. CDR3 bases: TGTGCCATCCGAGCAGGGTTGGGGACAGATACGCAGTATTTT.

J is TRBJ2-7 and V is TRBV7-9, with D hard to call. CDR3 length: 15 amino acids. CDR1 and CDR2 from the germline V gene are SEHNR and FQNEAQ (reference sequence). With 5 bases removed from V and 2 bases from J, the gap between germline ends came to 16 bases. The CDR3 DNA follows: TGTGCCAGCAGCCCACGGCAGGCGCCTGCCTACGAGCAGTACTTC. The encoded protein is CASSPRQAPAYEQYF.

This clone was seen only once. The chain is built from TRBV27 and TRBJ2-2; D is unresolved. The CDR3 is 16 residues long. The germline V gene has CDR1 MNHEY and CDR2 SMNVEV (reference sequence). Trimming left V 5 bases short and J 0 bases short, with 13 bases between. CDR3 sequence: CASSDLEISNTGELFF. DNA for the CDR3: TGTGCCAGCAGTGACCTAGAAATTTCGAACACCGGGGAGCTGTTTTTT.

The rearrangement uses TRBV27 and TRBJ2-7, with D possibly matching TRBD2 (5 bases). Germline V gene lookup returns CDR1 MNHEY and CDR2 SMNVEV (reference sequence). V was pared by 6 bases and J by 4 bases, with 7 bases between. The CDR3 length is 11 residues. In nucleotides, the CDR3 is TGTGCCAGCAGGACGGGATACGAGCAGTACTTC. This encodes CASRTGYEQYF.

This clone was seen a single time. This chain connects TRBV18 to TRBJ1-5; D may be TRBD1 (6 bases). Germline V CDR1 and CDR2: KGHSH, LQKENI. The CDR3 runs to 14 residues. V was trimmed by 6 bases and J by 2 bases, leaving 11 bases between them. The CDR3 DNA follows: TGTGCCAGCTCGGGGGCCGGAGGCAATCAGCCCCAGCATTTT. It translates to CASSGAGGNQPQHF.

The J gene is TRBJ1-4, the V gene TRBV4-2; TRBD1 aligns across 10 bases. The trim removed 0 bases at V and 6 bases at J, leaving 1 base unmatched. The CDR3 length is 15 residues. CDR1 is LGHNA and CDR2 is YNFKEQ in the germline V gene. Here the CDR3 reads CASSQEGTGDEKLFF. The DNA of the CDR3 is TGTGCCAGCAGCCAAGAAGGGACAGGGGATGAAAAACTGTTTTTT.

This clone was seen once. The J gene is TRBJ2-3, the V gene TRBV25-1, with D perhaps TRBD1 (6 bases). Trimming cost V 0 bases and J 0 bases, with 7 bases left between them. Germline V gene sequence: CDR1 MGHDK, CDR2 SYGVNS. The CDR3 loop spans 15 amino acids. The CDR3 sequence: CASSEYRGSTDTQYF. The CDR3, as DNA: TGTGCCAGCAGTGAATACAGGGGTAGCACAGATACGCAGTATTTT.

The J gene is TRBJ1-1, the V gene TRBV5-5, with D perhaps TRBD1 (5 bases). Deletions cut 2 bases from V and 0 bases from J, with 11 bases between. The germline V gene has CDR1 SGHKS and CDR2 YYEKEE (reference sequence). This CDR3 contains 15 residues. This CDR3 is CASSFGGTVNTEAFF. CDR3 DNA sequence: TGTGCCAGCAGCTTCGGAGGGACGGTGAACACTGAAGCTTTCTTT.

V usage is TRBV4-1 and J usage is TRBJ1-4; D remains unclear. Looked up from germline, CDR1 is MGHRA and CDR2 is YSYEKL. The CDR3 runs 18 residues. V was cut by 2 bases and J by 0 bases, with 16 bases left in between. The CDR3 nucleotides are TGCGCCAGCAGCCAACGGGGTGTAGGGCCCGCAACTAATGAAAAACTGTTTTTT. Translating gives CASSQRGVGPATNEKLFF.

This sequence joins TRBV7-6 and TRBJ1-5, with 11 nucleotides matching TRBD1. This CDR3 has 18 residues. After removal of 5 bases from V and 5 bases from J, the junction contained 14 bases not matched to a gene. Germline V gene data show CDR1 as SGHVS and CDR2 as FNYEAQ. The CDR3 sequence: CASSPEPPGQGEYQPQHF. CDR3 sequence (DNA): TGTGCCAGCAGCCCTGAGCCTCCGGGACAGGGGGAATATCAGCCCCAGCATTTT.

V usage is TRBV5-4 and J usage is TRBJ1-2; 9 nucleotides align to TRBD1. V lost 0 bases and J lost 2; bases outside the gene matches: 5. Germline CDR1 and CDR2: SGHNT and YYREEE (reference sequence). The CDR3 totals 16 residues. The CDR3 region is CASSLARTGDNYGYTF. CDR3 nucleotide sequence: TGTGCCAGCAGCTTGGCGCGGACAGGGGACAACTATGGCTACACCTTC.

In DNA form, the CDR3 reads TGTGCCAGTAGTATCGGAGGGGGCGACTATGGCTACACCTTC. Encoded protein: CASSIGGGDYGYTF. The chain carries TRBV19 and TRBJ1-2; 7 bases match TRBD1. V was clipped by 3 bases and J by 3 bases; unmatched bases: 4. The CDR3 has 14 amino acids. From germline, CDR1 is LNHDA and CDR2 SQIVND (reference sequence).

The J gene is TRBJ2-7, the V gene TRBV4-1, with D tentatively TRBD1 (5 bases). The V end lost 3 bases, the J end lost 0 bases, and 12 bases lay between the germline ends. Germline loops: CDR1 MGHRA, CDR2 YSYEKL. The CDR3 consists of 15 residues. The CDR3 sequence: CASSQRQTDSYEQYF. DNA for the CDR3: TGCGCCAGCAGCCAGCGACAGACCGACTCCTACGAGCAGTACTTC.

This chain connects TRBV6-4 to TRBJ2-2, with D possibly TRBD2 on 6 matching bases. Germline V gives CDR1 MRHNA, CDR2 SNTAGT. The CDR3 runs 16 residues. V dropped 5 bases and J dropped 1 base, with 14 bases sitting between them. The CDR3 DNA follows: TGTGCCAGCAGTCTCAGCGGGCTGGAGAACACCGGGGAGCTGTTTTTT. Its translation: CASSLSGLENTGELFF.

The J gene is TRBJ1-2, the V gene TRBV5-6; D is unclear. This CDR3 has 14 residues. Looked up from germline, CDR1 is SGHDT and CDR2 is YYEEEE. The V end was cut by 2 bases, the J end by 2 bases, with 10 bases between. CDR3 protein: CASSFEGTNYGYTF. The CDR3 DNA reads TGTGCCAGCAGCTTCGAGGGAACGAACTATGGCTACACCTTC.

This clone occurred once. The chain joins TRBV7-3 to TRBJ2-1; D is uncertain. The V gene's germline CDR1 is SGHTA and CDR2 FQGTGA. V was shortened by 4 bases and J by 2 bases, with 6 bases between the two germline ends. The CDR3 consists of 13 residues. The CDR3 loop reads CASSSRAYNEQFF. The CDR3 DNA follows: TGTGCCAGCAGCTCACGGGCCTACAATGAGCAGTTCTTC.

This clone was recorded only once. The junction differs from germline at one of its ends, possibly a read error. The chain joins TRBV4-2 to TRBJ2-6; possibly TRBD1 for D (5 bases). The germline V gene encodes CDR1 LGHNA and CDR2 YNFKEQ. This CDR3 comprises 16 residues. CDR3 region: CASSQGDASGANFLTF. The DNA for the CDR3 is TGTGCCAGCAGCCAAGGTGACGCCTCTGGGGCCAACTTCCTGACTTTC.

The J gene is TRBJ2-6, the V gene TRBV30; D may be TRBD1 (6 bases). The CDR3 loop spans 14 amino acids. V lost 2 bases and J 4 bases, leaving 9 bases between the germline ends. Germline V gives CDR1 GTSNPN, CDR2 SVGIG (reference sequence). CDR3 sequence (DNA): TGTGCCTGGAGTACAGGGACCGGGGCCAACGTCCTGACTTTC. This translates into CAWSTGTGANVLTF.

The chain couples TRBV6-6 to TRBJ1-3, with D unresolved. The V and J ends lost 7 bases and 0 bases respectively, with 16 bases between them. CDR1 is MNHNY, CDR2 SVGAGI, per germline (reference sequence). The CDR3 loop spans 16 amino acids. CDR3 bases: TGTGCCAGCAAGCTAGAGGGTACAGTCTCTGGAAACACCATATATTTT. Amino acids: CASKLEGTVSGNTIYF.

The chain combines TRBV19 with TRBJ2-3; weak D call: TRBD2 (6 bases). V dropped 5 bases and J dropped 8 bases, with 14 bases sitting between them. Germline CDR1 reads LNHDA; CDR2 reads SQIVND (reference sequence). The CDR3 loop spans 13 amino acids. CDR3 DNA: TGTGCCAGTAGTCCGGGGGTTGAAGGTACGCAGTATTTT. Translating gives CASSPGVEGTQYF.

V is TRBV28 and J is TRBJ2-1, with 10 bases fitting TRBD2. Trimming at V came to 5 bases and at J to 3 bases, leaving 7 bases not matched to a gene. This CDR3 contains 16 residues. The germline V gene has CDR1 MDHEN and CDR2 SYDVKM. This CDR3 is CASSPLAGVHYNEQFF. Written as DNA, the CDR3 is TGTGCCAGCAGTCCCCTAGCGGGAGTACACTACAATGAGCAGTTCTTC. Based on the CDR3 plus reference TRBV28 and TRBJ2-1, the full variable domain is DVKVTQSSRYLVKRTGEKVFLECVQDMDHENMFWYRQDPGLGLRLIYFSYDVKMKEKGDIPEGYSVSREKKERFSLILESASTNQTSMYLCASSPLAGVHYNEQFFGPGTRLTVL.

CDR3 region: CASSLLGQGNYGYTF. The CDR3 DNA follows: TGTGCCAGCAGCTTGTTGGGACAGGGGAACTATGGCTACACCTTC. The rearrangement joins TRBV5-6 to TRBJ1-2, with TRBD1 matching over 10 bases. Trimming cost V 1 base and J 2 bases; bases outside gene matches: 2. CDR1 SGHDT and CDR2 YYEEEE come from the germline V gene. The CDR3 covers 15 residues.

V is TRBV9 and J is TRBJ2-1; 8 bases agree with TRBD2. CDR1 is SGDLS, CDR2 YYNGEE, per germline. The V and J ends lost 0 bases and 6 bases, in that order; junction bases with no gene match: 2. The CDR3 consists of 14 residues. The CDR3: CASSVAGGVNEQFF. The CDR3 coding sequence is TGTGCCAGCAGCGTAGCGGGGGGGGTCAATGAGCAGTTCTTC.

This sequence joins TRBV19 and TRBJ1-2; D unresolved. This CDR3 contains 15 residues. The V end lost 6 bases, the J end lost 3 bases, and 17 bases lay between the germline ends. Germline CDR1 LNHDA, CDR2 SQIVND (reference sequence). The CDR3 nucleotides read TGTGCCAGTAGGGAGGCCCCCAAGGGATACTATGGCTACACCTTC. Translating gives CASREAPKGYYGYTF.

This clone was recorded only once. The CDR3 region has the DNA TGTGCCAGCAGTTTCCCAGGGTTCGGGAATCAGCCCCAGCATTTT. Translated, it gives CASSFPGFGNQPQHF. The genes are TRBV28 and TRBJ1-5; D might be TRBD1 (5 bases). Germline V lookup: CDR1 MDHEN, CDR2 SYDVKM. There are 15 residues in the CDR3. V lost 3 bases and J lost 4, with 13 bases in between.

This clone was seen more than once but under ten times. The rearrangement uses TRBV27 and TRBJ1-1; the D is unclear. The CDR3 is 13 amino acids. The V end lost 5 bases, the J end lost 7 bases, and 14 bases lay between the germline ends. CDR1 and CDR2 (germline): MNHEY, SMNVEV (reference sequence). DNA of the CDR3: TGTGCCAGCAGTGCGACATACCATGATGAAGCTTTCTTT. It encodes CASSATYHDEAFF.

This clone showed up just once. The chain links TRBV4-1 to TRBJ2-1, with TRBD2 identical over 8 bases. CDR1 MGHRA and CDR2 YSYEKL come from the germline V gene. Trimming took 0 bases from V and 4 from J; bases not matched to a gene: 8. The CDR3 has 17 residues. This CDR3 reads CASSQDPLAGLYNEQFF. The CDR3 nucleotides are TGCGCCAGCAGCCAAGATCCGCTAGCGGGCCTATACAATGAGCAGTTCTTC.

The J gene is TRBJ1-1, the V gene TRBV6-5; no clear D. Germline CDR1 is MNHEY and CDR2 is SVGAGI. This CDR3 comprises 12 residues. V lost 2 bases to trimming and J lost 1 base, with 2 bases between them. In DNA, the CDR3 is TGTGCCAGCAGTTACCGGAACACTGAAGCTTTCTTT. Its translation: CASSYRNTEAFF.